The rows below give T cell receptor beta chains drawn from one sample of a study of shared clonotypes between healthy human individuals. The assay was immunoSEQ multiplex PCR, and TCRdb's table has in-frame clones only and misses some. The sample carries 560,000 or so clones, approximately 96% recorded once. Source material: naive CD8+ T cells sorted from blood. These receptors were collected from a woman aged 25 to 39 in good health. Both conserved end residues are part of each CDR3. D genes are given only for firm matches. Rows may omit the clone size; those that give it use once, few, many or a size class.

j_call	clone_size	d_call	v_call	cdr3_nt	cdr3_aa
TRBJ1-2	.	.	TRBV27	TGTGCCAGCAGTTTATCGATGGGGGTGCGAAACTATGGCTACACCTTC	CASSLSMGVRNYGYTF
TRBJ1-1	.	.	TRBV12-5	TGTGCTAGTGCCCCCCTTGACACGAACACTGAAGCTTTCTTT	CASAPLDTNTEAFF
TRBJ2-1	.	.	TRBV27	TGTGCCAGCAGCCTAGACGGACGGGTCTATGAGCAGTTCTTC	CASSLDGRVYEQFF
TRBJ2-7	.	TRBD2	TRBV5-4	TGTGCCAGCAGAATCGCGCCGGGAGGCGCCTACGAGCAGTACTTC	CASRIAPGGAYEQYF
TRBJ2-7	.	.	TRBV27	TGTGCCAGCAGTTTGTCGGTGGGGCTAGGTCACGAGCAGTACTTC	CASSLSVGLGHEQYF
TRBJ2-2	.	.	TRBV27	TGTGCCAGCAGTTTAAGGGGGGACGGCACCGGGGAGCTGTTTTTT	CASSLRGDGTGELFF
TRBJ1-5	.	TRBD1	TRBV9	TGTGCCAGCAGCGCTACAGGGGAAGAGCCCCAGCATTTT	CASSATGEEPQHF
TRBJ2-1	.	.	TRBV19	TGTGCCAGTAGTATTGACGCCGATGAGCAGTTCTTC	CASSIDADEQFF
TRBJ2-7	once	.	TRBV7-2	TGTGCCAGCAGCGCTCGGGAGTCCGCGTCCTACGAGCAGTACTTC	CASSARESASYEQYF
TRBJ2-7	.	TRBD2	TRBV13	TGTGCCAGCAGAGCCACTAGCGGGAGCATCCACGAGCAGTACTTC	CASRATSGSIHEQYF
TRBJ2-7	.	TRBD1	TRBV9	TGTGCCAGCAGCCCCCGACAGGGGAGATCCTACGAGCAGTACTTC	CASSPRQGRSYEQYF
TRBJ2-2	.	.	TRBV28	TGTGCCAGCAGTACCGCCAGGGAGTCGAACACCGGGGAGCTGTTTTTT	CASSTARESNTGELFF
TRBJ2-2	.	.	TRBV7-6	TGTGCCAGCAGCCCAACTAGGGGGGGGGAGCTGTTTTTT	CASSPTRGGELFF
TRBJ1-2	.	.	TRBV28	TGTGCCAGCAGTTCCCTAGGGCAGCTCACGATACTAACTATGGAAAGGGGCTACACCTTC	CASSSLGQLTILTMERGYTF
TRBJ2-1	.	.	TRBV7-9	TGTGCCAGCAGCCGTCCAGATGAGCAGTTCTTC	CASSRPDEQFF
TRBJ2-7	.	.	TRBV9	TGTGCCAGCAGCCCCAGCTCGAGGTACGAGCAGTACTTC	CASSPSSRYEQYF
TRBJ2-6	.	.	TRBV28	TGTGCCAGCGCCCTGACCGGGATCTCTGGGGCCAACGTCCTGACTTTC	CASALTGISGANVLTF
TRBJ2-1	.	.	TRBV13	TGTGCCAGCAGCAGTTTAGCGAAGTACAATGAGCAGTTCTTC	CASSSLAKYNEQFF
TRBJ2-7	.	.	TRBV14	TGTGCCAGCAGCCAAGTGTTAAACTACGAGCAGTACTTC	CASSQVLNYEQYF
TRBJ2-7	once	.	TRBV19	TGTGCCAGTAGTACAGGGTTCCCCTACGAGCAGTACTTC	CASSTGFPYEQYF
TRBJ2-1	once	TRBD1	TRBV6-5	TGTGCCAGCAGTTACGACAGGGTTGGCTATGAGCAGTTCTTC	CASSYDRVGYEQFF
TRBJ2-7	.	.	TRBV11-2	TGTGCCAGCAGCCCTGGGCTAGCATTGTACGAGCAGTACTTC	CASSPGLALYEQYF
TRBJ2-1	.	.	TRBV15	TGTGCCACCAGCAGCCGGCGGGACAGCGCAGAGCAGTTCTTC	CATSSRRDSAEQFF
TRBJ1-1	.	.	TRBV5-4	TGTGCCAGCAGCTTAAAGTGGTCAGGCTACACTGAAGCTTTCTTT	CASSLKWSGYTEAFF
TRBJ2-7	.	.	TRBV25-1	TGTGCCAGCAGTGATCCCACACAGGGAACCGAGCAGTACTTC	CASSDPTQGTEQYF